The T cell receptor (beta chain) described here comes from a study of beta chain features in type 1 diabetes. The sequenced template was cDNA made from the entire isolated RNA. Naive, central memory and regulatory T cell samples yielded around 3.5 million reads on average. TCRdb's table, derived via immunoSEQ multiplex PCR, lists solely in-frame clones and lacks some. The data contain 600,000 to 750,000 clones, approximately 13% of them seen just once; the ten biggest clones take up around 0.12%. The V end was cut by 3 bases, the J end by 1 base, with 10 bases between. Per the germline V gene, CDR1 is SGHDT and CDR2 is YYEEEE. The CDR3 length is 14 residues. This clone was detected only a few times. As yet, its antigen is unknown. Study-level results: Researchers caution that PCR might favor shorter templates, equally among patients and controls. Researchers report that Type 1 diabetes patients had moderately but significantly shorter TCRB CDR3s across all four CD4+ subsets. Relative to healthy donors, patients appeared to have naive, central memory and Treg TCRB repertoires that were more similar.

This chain links TRBV5-6 with TRBJ1-1; D might be TRBD1 (6 bases). The sequenced material came from naive CD4+ T cells from blood. This TCR was recovered from a man younger than 40 with type 1 diabetes. The CDR3 DNA reads as TGTGCCAGCAGCTGGGGGGCGCAGAACACTGAAGCTTTCTTT. This sequence encodes CASSWGAQNTEAFF.